This T cell receptor beta chain comes out of a study of T cell repertoires in cytomegalovirus infection. As for the study in general: TCR beta signatures that were public indicated CMV infection and matching HLA type. Study results and caveats: HLA-C-restricted CMV clonotypes gave the most frequent clonotype in two of eight donors.

As to this clonotype: Its antigen is unknown.

Deletions cut 2 bases from V and 2 bases from J, with 6 bases between. The CDR3 extends over 13 amino acids. Germline V CDR1 and CDR2: LNHDA, SQIVND (reference sequence). TCRdb recomputed calls from the reads with MiXCR, one row per CDR3 protein. The sample shows more than 150,000 distinct CDR3 sequences, approximately 19% of them seen only once. V usage is TRBV19 and J usage is TRBJ1-1; D remains unclear. Sequences were obtained from PBMCs. The TCR sequence derives from a human donor in good health (CMV status not recorded). Some clones in this sample may be carry-over from other donors' samples. In DNA form, the CDR3 reads TGTGCCAGTAGTATAACGGACAACACTGAAGCTTTCTTT. It is translated as CASSITDNTEAFF.